The 3 T cell receptor beta chains below were found in one sample sequenced in a study of T cells after yellow fever vaccination. Each CDR3 protein gets one entry after TCRdb re-called the 5' RACE reads with MiXCR. The data show hundreds of thousands of distinct CDR3 sequences, approximately 12% seen once. The sample was PBMCs, taken on the day of the yellow fever booster vaccination. Receptors originate from a man younger than 40 who received the YFV17D yellow fever vaccine.

This clonotype was counted only a few times. The rearrangement joins TRBV4-3 to TRBJ2-3, with TRBD2 matching 7 bases. V shed 0 bases and J 2 bases; nucleotides not matched to a gene: 5. The CDR3 has 16 residues. Germline CDR1 LGHNA, CDR2 YSLEER. CDR3 bases: TGCGCCAGCAGCCAAGATCCTAGCGGCCCCACAGATACGCAGTATTTT. Translation gives CASSQDPSGPTDTQYF.

This clonotype was detected only a few times. The J gene is TRBJ1-1, the V gene TRBV29-1; D gene uncertain. This CDR3 is built from 12 residues. The germline V gene has CDR1 SQVTM and CDR2 ANQGSEA. V lost 7 bases, J lost 4 bases, and 13 bases lay in between. Here the CDR3 DNA reads TGCAGCGCCAAAGGGTTTGCCACTGAAGCTTTCTTT. Amino acids: CSAKGFATEAFF.

V and J are TRBV7-2 and TRBJ2-7; maybe TRBD2 (5 bases). The CDR3 is made up of 15 amino acids. In germline, CDR1 is SGHTA, CDR2 FQGNSA. V lost 4 bases to trimming and J lost 1 base, with 14 bases between them. This chain's CDR3 is CASSSLGGRSYEQYF. As DNA, the CDR3 is TGTGCCAGCAGCTCCCTTGGCGGGCGTTCCTACGAGCAGTACTTC. Full variable domain (missing parts from reference TRBV7-2 and TRBJ2-7): GAGVSQSPSNKVTEKGKDVELRCDPISGHTALYWYRQSLGQGLEFLIYFQGNSAPDKSGLPSDRFSAERTGGSVSTLTIQRTQQEDSAVYLCASSSLGGRSYEQYFGPGTRLTVT.